This T cell receptor beta chain comes out of a study of shared clonotypes between healthy human individuals. For the study at large: With ages of 18 to 49, the donors were two women and a few men.

The CDR3 spans 13 residues. Germline CDR1 is MDHEN and CDR2 is SYDVKM. With 2 bases removed from V and 6 bases from J, the gap between germline ends came to 10 bases. The method was immunoSEQ multiplex PCR; TCRdb's version includes in-frame clones alone and lacks a portion of them. This sample has some 2,000,000 clones, with 90% to 95% found just once. The donors, healthy adults who were HIV-negative, had experienced no recent acute infections or vaccinations. From CD4+ cells came CD45RA+ naive and CD45RA-negative memory subsets. The TCR comes from a man younger than 35 in good health. The chain has TRBV28 and TRBJ1-1; no firm D call. What was sequenced was naive CD4+ T cells sorted from blood. Subset reported: CD45RA+ positively selected. In nucleotides, the CDR3 is TGTGCCAGCAGTTTACCCGGGAGGGCTGAAGCTTTCTTT. It specifies CASSLPGRAEAFF. The variable domain in full, completed from reference TRBV28 and TRBJ1-1, reads DVKVTQSSRYLVKRTGEKVFLECVQDMDHENMFWYRQDPGLGLRLIYFSYDVKMKEKGDIPEGYSVSREKKERFSLILESASTNQTSMYLCASSLPGRAEAFFGQGTRLTVV.